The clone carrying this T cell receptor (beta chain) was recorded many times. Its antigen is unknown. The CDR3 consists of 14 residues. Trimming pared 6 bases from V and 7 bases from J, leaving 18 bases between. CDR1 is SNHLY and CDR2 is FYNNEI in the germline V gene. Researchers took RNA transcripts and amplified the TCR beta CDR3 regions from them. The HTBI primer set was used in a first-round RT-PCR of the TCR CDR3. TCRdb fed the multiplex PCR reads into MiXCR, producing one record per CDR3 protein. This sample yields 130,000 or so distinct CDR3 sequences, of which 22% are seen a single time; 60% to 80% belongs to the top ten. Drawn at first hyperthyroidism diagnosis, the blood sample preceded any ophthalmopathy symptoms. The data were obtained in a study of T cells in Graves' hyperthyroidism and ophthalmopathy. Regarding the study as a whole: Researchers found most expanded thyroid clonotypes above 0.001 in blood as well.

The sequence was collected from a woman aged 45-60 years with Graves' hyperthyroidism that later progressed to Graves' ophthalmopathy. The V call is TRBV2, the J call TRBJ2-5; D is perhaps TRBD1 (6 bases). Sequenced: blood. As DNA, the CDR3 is TGTGCCAGCAGCGTAGGGACGGCCAGGGGGACCCAGTACTTC. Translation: CASSVGTARGTQYF.